The 5 T cell receptor beta chains below all came from one sample that was sequenced in a study of cytomegalovirus exposure and HLA in healthy donors. It was with 60 Vbeta and 13 Jbeta primers that the PCR ran. Using immunoSEQ multiplex PCR, the repertoire was profiled, and TCRdb retains in-frame clones only, with some absent. The sample comprises approximately 130,000 clones, about 86% of which are singletons, and about 0.76% rests with the top ten. What was sequenced was PBMCs. The receptors originated from a man between 18 and 35 years old in good health and CMV-seronegative.

V usage is TRBV19 and J usage is TRBJ1-6; 7 positions match TRBD1. Trimming cost V 9 bases and J 4 bases; bases outside gene matches: 6. Germline loops: CDR1 LNHDA, CDR2 SQIVND (reference sequence). The CDR3 covers 14 residues. The CDR3 DNA sequence: TGTGCCAGCAGGGGGTCGGGTTATAATTCACCCCTCCACTTT. Translating it yields CASRGSGYNSPLHF.

This chain joins TRBV21-1 and TRBJ1-6. TRBV21-1 is described as a pseudogene. The length of the CDR3 is 16 residues. The CDR3 here is CASSPPVGGYNSPLHF. DNA of the CDR3: TGTGCCAGCAGCCCCCCGGTGGGAGGTTATAATTCACCCCTCCACTTT.

The rearrangement joins TRBV30 to TRBJ2-7; D remains unclear. Trimming took 2 bases from V and 2 from J, leaving 22 bases between them. Germline lookup yields CDR1 GTSNPN and CDR2 SVGIG (reference sequence). The CDR3 extends over 17 amino acids. CDR3 in DNA: TGTGCCTGGAGTAGGTCATTCGTGGGCTCTCCCCCCTACGAGCAGTACTTC. This codes for CAWSRSFVGSPPYEQYF.

The gene calls are TRBV10-3 and TRBJ1-2, with D unclear. CDR3 length equals 12 residues. The germline gives CDR1 ENHRY, CDR2 SYGVKD. Trimming removed 6 bases from V and 0 bases from J, with 5 bases in between. Here the CDR3 reads CAIRLANYGYTF. The CDR3 region has the DNA TGTGCCATCAGGCTAGCTAACTATGGCTACACCTTC.

This chain joins TRBV15 and TRBJ2-7; 11 bases map to TRBD2. Per germline, CDR1 LNHNV and CDR2 YYDKDF (reference sequence). J lost 2 bases, V lost 0 bases, and 12 bases had no gene match. The CDR3 extends over 19 amino acids. The CDR3 reads CATSRDLRASGGRTYEQYF. CDR3 DNA: TGTGCCACCAGCAGAGATCTCCGGGCTAGCGGGGGGCGAACCTACGAGCAGTACTTC.